Listed here are 9 T cell receptor beta chains from one sample, sequenced in a study of blood T cells in healthy people across ages. Together with a sample-barcoded 5' primer, a J-beta primer mix was included in a second PCR lasting roughly 6 to 12 cycles. In TCRdb, the 5' RACE reads were re-called with MiXCR into one record per CDR3 protein. The sample has roughly 640,000 distinct CDR3 sequences; about 30% are singletons. The sample comprised blood. These receptors were collected from a woman over 75 in good health.

This clonotype has at least ten counts. The rearrangement uses TRBV10-3 and TRBJ1-1; D unresolved. Germline V lookup: CDR1 ENHRY, CDR2 SYGVKD. The CDR3 has 12 amino acids. Between the trimmed V and J ends, which lost 5 bases and 5 bases, there was a span of 9 bases. The CDR3 region is CAISKGGTEAFF. CDR3 in DNA: TGTGCCATCAGTAAAGGAGGGACTGAAGCTTTCTTT.

In the case of this clonotype: Just one base apart from a much larger clone, this may be a read error. V and J are TRBV30 and TRBJ2-1; D uncertain. The CDR3 runs 15 residues. In germline, CDR1 is GTSNPN, CDR2 SVGIG (reference sequence). The CDR3 bases are TGTGTCTGGTCCCAAGATGGGTACTCCTACAATGAGCAGTTCTTC. It specifies CVWSQDGYSYNEQFF. Together with reference TRBV30 and TRBJ2-1, the CDR3 gives the full variable domain: SQTIHQWPATLVQPVGSPLSLECTVEGTSNPNLYWYRQAAGRGLQLLFYSVGIGQISSEVPQNLSASRPQDRQFILSSKKLLLSDSGFYLCVWSQDGYSYNEQFFGPGTRLTVL.

This clonotype has a handful of counts. The chain carries TRBV19 and TRBJ2-1; TRBD2 matches 8 bases. The trim removed 4 bases at V and 6 bases at J, leaving 11 bases unmatched. Per germline, CDR1 LNHDA and CDR2 SQIVND (reference sequence). This CDR3 has 16 amino acids. DNA of the CDR3: TGTGCCAGTAGTACCCAGGTTGGGGCGGGGGGCAATGAGCAGTTCTTC. It is translated as CASSTQVGAGGNEQFF.

This clonotype has at least ten counts. The junction departs from the called germline gene at one end, perhaps through a read error. The V gene is TRBV12-3 or TRBV12-4, the J gene TRBJ2-7; 7 bases match TRBD1. The CDR3 extends over 14 amino acids. The CDR3 loop is CATSGDRETYEQYF. As DNA, the CDR3 is TGTGCCACCAGTGGCGACAGGGAAACCTACGAGCAGTACTTC.

This clonotype was counted a few times. The rearrangement uses TRBV9 and TRBJ2-5, with D unclear. Germline CDR1 reads SGDLS; CDR2 reads YYNGEE. The CDR3 contains 12 residues. Trimming shortened V by 0 bases and J by 11 bases, and 11 bases separated the two germline ends. The CDR3 DNA sequence: TGTGCCAGCAGCGTAGATGGGGATGAGCAGTACTTC. Protein sequence: CASSVDGDEQYF.

This clonotype was seen ten or more times. This chain joins TRBV28 and TRBJ2-7; 10 nucleotides align to TRBD1. Germline CDR1 MDHEN, CDR2 SYDVKM. This CDR3 is 15 amino acids long. The V segment lost 6 bases and the J segment 5 bases; nucleotides outside the gene matches: 10. In nucleotides, the CDR3 is TGTGCCAGCAGCCCACTGGGACAGGGGTCCCACGAGCAGTACTTC. Its translation: CASSPLGQGSHEQYF.

For this clonotype: A read error is possible here, since a much larger clone lies one base away. The chain joins TRBV11-2 to TRBJ2-4, with no clear D. The CDR3 sequence is 11 residues long. The germline CDR1 and CDR2 sequences are SGHAT and FQNNGV. V lost 8 bases and J 13 bases, leaving 15 bases between the germline ends. CDR3 DNA sequence: TGTGCCAGCGGCGCCCAGGTGAAGCAGTACTTC. Protein: CASGAQVKQYF.

As concerns this clonotype: Possible read error: a much larger clone is one base away. V and J are TRBV5-1 and TRBJ2-5; 8 bases align to TRBD1. This CDR3 is 16 amino acids long. J gave up 11 bases and V 5 bases, and 20 bases lay outside the gene matches. Germline V gene lookup returns CDR1 SGHRS and CDR2 YFSETQ. CDR3 loop: CASSLIGTGLGNEQYF. As DNA, the CDR3 is TGCGCCAGCAGTCTCATCGGGACAGGCTTGGGGAATGAGCAGTACTTC.

The chain uses TRBV15 and TRBJ1-6; 7 bases line up with TRBD1. The CDR3 contains 18 residues. Per germline, CDR1 LNHNV and CDR2 YYDKDF (reference sequence). V was clipped by 0 bases and J by 9 bases; unmatched bases: 14. The CDR3 nucleotides are TGTGCCACCAGCAGAGATATAGCGGGACAGACTATAGGTTCACCCCTCCACTTT. It yields the protein CATSRDIAGQTIGSPLHF.